The TCR beta chain described here comes from a study of spatial heterogeneity in lung cancer (dated by TCRdb to between 2018 and 2021). Notes on the research overall: Beta-chain transcripts were consistently detected in greater numbers than alpha-chain transcripts, which likely reflected higher beta-chain transcript abundance. In the raw uncorrected reads, each unique combination of TCR and UMI appeared more than ten times on average. TCR alpha and beta repertoires were quantitatively compared across multiple tumor regions, matched nontumor lung and blood in non-small cell lung cancer. The study linked features of the TCR repertoire to counts of nonsynonymous mutations, which were determined by whole-exome sequencing of tumor tissue. At surgery, both alpha and beta chains were TCR-sequenced in more than 200 tumor regions, fewer than 65 matched nontumor lung samples and some 56 PBMC samples. Broad study findings and their caveats: Additional single-cell paired TCR alpha and beta sequencing was considered necessary to confirm, at a functional level, the hypothesis that regional TCRs recognize regional mutations. Ubiquitous expanded tumor TCRs showed up in blood more often at tumor resection than at routine follow-up.

Counted from cysteine to phenylalanine, this CDR3 has 13 amino acids. Of the read, only the CDR3 DNA is kept; its 39 bases are in frame from base 1. CDR1 and CDR2, looked up from the germline V gene, are MNHEY and SVGEGT. Library construction relied on 5' RACE. Instrument on record: NextSeq 500. To allow correction of PCR and sequencing errors, the TCR library protocol tagged every TCR cDNA molecule with a unique molecular identifier. Turning to the authors' computational methods: TCR identification, UMI-based error correction and CDR3 extraction were all carried out with Decombinator tools. TCRs above a frequency of 2 per 1,000, corresponding to the top 1% of the tumor frequency distribution, were defined as expanded. Renyi diversity was calculated using the R vegan package after each repertoire was subsampled 100 times to 5,000 TCRs. CDR3 similarity networks were built from amino acid triplet string-kernel similarity, connecting CDR3s with pairwise similarity above 0.82. The public sequencing data were trimmed at Q25 with fastp and processed into clonotypes with MiXCR by TCRdb, which kept only in-frame beta chains. Duplicate CDR3 protein sequences are folded into a single record with the most common DNA and genes. These V and J calls are TCRdb output, not the study's own analysis. The sample contains about 48,000 distinct CDR3 sequences, under 6% of them found a single time. Over 8.5% of the sample is held by the ten biggest clonotypes.

A note on this clonotype: Its antigen is still unknown. A much larger clonotype is one base distant, so this may be a read error.

The time point label, as the study defines it: sample taken at primary tumor resection. Without any cell sorting, TCR sequencing was performed on whole RNA extracted either from tumor and nontumor lung tissue or from cryopreserved PBMC samples. Samples were obtained from approximately 76 patients with early-stage, untreated non-small cell lung cancer from the lung TRACERx cohort. Only patients with enough RNA available from two or more tumor regions were chosen for TCR sequencing. The chain is assembled from TRBV6-2 or TRBV6-3 and TRBJ2-7; 8 central bases correspond to TRBD2. The clonotype comes from a male donor with early-stage non-small cell lung cancer. The source material was PBMCs, sampled at surgery. The bases are TGTGACAGCAGTAGCGGGATACTCTACGAGCAGTACTTC. Translated, it reads CDSSSGILYEQYF.